The source of this TCR beta chain is a study of T cell repertoires in cytomegalovirus infection. Study-wide background: Public TCR beta signatures provided an indication of both CMV infection and a matching HLA type.

TCRdb reprocessed the reads with MiXCR, giving one entry per CDR3 protein. Here the sample spans about 360,000 distinct CDR3 sequences, approximately 18% being singletons. The germline V gene has CDR1 SGHTA and CDR2 FQGNSA. V shed 5 bases, J shed 3 bases, and the junction held 2 bases outside the gene matches. This CDR3 is 14 amino acids long. This clonotype was observed many times. Its target is not known. Overall study findings and caveats: HLA-C-restricted CMV-specific TCR beta clonotypes prevailed in the ex vivo response.

The rearrangement uses TRBV7-2 and TRBJ2-3; 10 nucleotides agree with TRBD2. This clonotype was obtained from a human donor in good health (CMV status not recorded). Some clones in this sample may be carry-over from other donors' samples. The sequenced material came from PBMCs. The CDR3 region is CASSILAGTDTQYF. The CDR3 nucleotides read TGTGCCAGCAGCATACTAGCGGGAACAGATACGCAGTATTTT. The full variable domain, its missing parts supplied by reference TRBV7-2 and TRBJ2-3, is GAGVSQSPSNKVTEKGKDVELRCDPISGHTALYWYRQSLGQGLEFLIYFQGNSAPDKSGLPSDRFSAERTGGSVSTLTIQRTQQEDSAVYLCASSILAGTDTQYFGPGTRLTVL.